Each of the 20 T cell receptor beta chains below was sequenced from the same sample in a study of T cell repertoires in cytomegalovirus infection. TCRdb passed the reads through MiXCR, listing each CDR3 protein once. This sample has 350,000 to 450,000 distinct CDR3 sequences, with 15% to 20% found just once. Material: PBMCs. The receptors were sampled from a human donor in good health (CMV status not recorded). Some clones in this sample may be carry-over from other donors' samples.

This clonotype was seen more than once but under ten times. V and J are TRBV19 and TRBJ2-3; possibly TRBD2 for D (7 bases). V lost 2 bases, J lost 5 bases, and 11 bases lay in between. The CDR3 runs to 14 residues. CDR1 is LNHDA and CDR2 is SQIVND in the germline V gene (reference sequence). The chain's CDR3 is CASSITGGEDTQYF. CDR3 coding DNA: TGTGCCAGTAGTATAACGGGGGGCGAAGATACGCAGTATTTT.

This clonotype was seen ten or more times. This sequence joins TRBV19 and TRBJ2-1; TRBD2 matches at 14 bases. V lost 5 bases and J lost 1; bases outside the gene matches: 1. This CDR3 has 16 amino acids. Germline lookup yields CDR1 LNHDA and CDR2 SQIVND (reference sequence). The CDR3 region has the DNA TGTGCCAGTAGTCGACTAGCGGGGGGGTCCTACAATGAGCAGTTCTTC. Protein: CASSRLAGGSYNEQFF. Based on the CDR3 plus reference TRBV19 and TRBJ2-1, the full variable domain is DGGITQSPKYLFRKEGQNVTLSCEQNLNHDAMYWYRQDPGQGLRLIYYSQIVNDFQKGDIAEGYSVSREKKESFPLTVTSAQKNPTAFYLCASSRLAGGSYNEQFFGPGTRLTVL.

This clonotype appeared a few times. The V call is TRBV6-5, the J call TRBJ1-3; D possibly corresponds to TRBD1 (5 bases). V was trimmed by 8 bases and J by 4 bases, leaving 6 bases between them. Germline V gene lookup returns CDR1 MNHEY and CDR2 SVGAGI. This CDR3 has 11 residues. Here the CDR3 reads CASRGGNTIYF. In DNA form, the CDR3 reads TGTGCCAGCCGGGGCGGAAACACCATATATTTT.

This clonotype appeared a few times. This chain links TRBV5-1 with TRBJ1-2; D ambiguous. CDR1 and CDR2 from the germline V gene are SGHRS and YFSETQ. The CDR3 spans 15 residues. Trimming pared 4 bases from V and 4 bases from J, leaving 17 bases between. This CDR3 reads CASSVSPGSAYGYTF. The CDR3 DNA sequence: TGCGCCAGCAGCGTGTCCCCGGGATCCGCCTATGGCTACACCTTC.

This clonotype appeared many times. The J gene is TRBJ1-3, the V gene TRBV6-2 or TRBV6-3; maybe TRBD1 (6 bases). The V gene lost 0 bases and the J gene lost 0 bases, with 18 bases spanning the gap. This CDR3 is 19 amino acids long. In germline, CDR1 is MNHEY, CDR2 SVGEGT. Written as DNA, the CDR3 is TGTGCCAGCAGTTACTCGACGTACAGGGCCGGGCCCTCTGGAAACACCATATATTTT. It specifies CASSYSTYRAGPSGNTIYF.

This clonotype has only a few counts. The chain joins TRBV24-1 to TRBJ2-3; 9 bases line up with TRBD2. The CDR3 loop spans 13 amino acids. J was trimmed by 10 bases and V by 3 bases; bases with no gene match: 4. Germline V gene sequence: CDR1 KGHDR, CDR2 SFDVKD. The DNA for the CDR3 is TGTGCCACCAGTGATCCGGGACTAGCATCGCAGTATTTT. Translating gives CATSDPGLASQYF.

The rearrangement joins TRBV6-1 to TRBJ1-5; 10 bases line up with TRBD1. Per the germline V gene, CDR1 is MNHNS and CDR2 is SASEGT. V dropped 2 bases and J dropped 5; count of bases not matched to a gene: 6. There are 16 residues in the CDR3. CDR3 DNA sequence: TGTGCCAGCAGTGAATACGGACAGGGGGGTCATCAGCCCCAGCATTTT. Translation gives CASSEYGQGGHQPQHF.

The chain combines TRBV19 with TRBJ1-1; D remains unclear. The V end lost 7 bases, the J end lost 4 bases, and 10 bases lay between the germline ends. The germline gives CDR1 LNHDA, CDR2 SQIVND (reference sequence). This CDR3 region has 12 residues. The CDR3 spells CASNLWGTEAFF. CDR3 coding DNA: TGTGCCAGTAACCTCTGGGGCACTGAAGCTTTCTTT.

The V call is TRBV12-3 or TRBV12-4, the J call TRBJ1-4; D not resolved. Trimming shortened V by 6 bases and J by 8 bases, and 22 bases separated the two germline ends. This CDR3 region has 16 residues. The CDR3 loop reads CASSPITGNTGEKLFF. CDR3 coding DNA: TGTGCCAGCAGCCCCATTACGGGGAACACGGGCGAAAAACTGTTTTTT.

This clonotype occurred many times. The V call is TRBV7-2, the J call TRBJ2-3; the D is unclear. Germline CDR1 and CDR2: SGHTA and FQGNSA. CDR3 length equals 15 residues. The ends were cut back, 8 bases at V and 2 bases at J, with 17 bases in the middle. For the CDR3, the DNA is TGTGCCAGCGCCGGTAGCTCCCACACCACAGATACGCAGTATTTT. As protein: CASAGSSHTTDTQYF.

This clonotype was seen at least ten times. The chain couples TRBV7-9 to TRBJ2-7; D may match TRBD1 or TRBD2 (5 bases each). The germline CDR1 and CDR2 sequences are SEHNR and FQNEAQ (reference sequence). CDR3 length: 13 amino acids. For the CDR3, the DNA is TGTGCTACAAGGGACGGGGTTCTCTACGAGCAGTACTTC. This codes for CATRDGVLYEQYF.

The sample holds many counts of this clonotype. The chain recombines TRBV7-2 with TRBJ1-5, with TRBD1 matching 7 bases. CDR1 is SGHTA, CDR2 FQGNSA, per germline. There are 16 residues in the CDR3. J gave up 4 bases and V 5 bases, and 11 bases lay outside the gene matches. The CDR3 DNA reads as TGTGCCAGCAGCCCATGGAGGACAGGACTAAATCAGCCCCAGCATTTT. Translated: CASSPWRTGLNQPQHF.

This chain links TRBV6-5 with TRBJ2-1; D call uncertain. This CDR3 has 14 amino acids. V lost 6 bases and J lost 5, with 14 bases in between. CDR1 and CDR2 from the germline V gene are MNHEY and SVGAGI. The CDR3 nucleotides read TGTGCCAGCAGGCCCCCCGGGCCGAACAATGAGCAGTTCTTC. Its protein product is CASRPPGPNNEQFF.

This clonotype was counted at least ten times. The chain has TRBV6-6 and TRBJ2-1, with 8 bases identical to TRBD2. Germline V gene lookup returns CDR1 MNHNY and CDR2 SVGAGI (reference sequence). Trimming took 5 bases from V and 3 from J; bases not matched to a gene: 3. The CDR3 covers 14 residues. CDR3 sequence: CASSRTSGYNEQFF. The CDR3 nucleotides are TGTGCCAGCAGTAGAACTAGCGGCTACAATGAGCAGTTCTTC.

This clonotype was found a few times. This rearrangement joins TRBV4-2 to TRBJ2-2, with a weak D call TRBD1 (6 bases). Deletions cut 3 bases from V and 4 bases from J, with 9 bases between. The CDR3 is made up of 14 amino acids. CDR1 and CDR2 from the germline V gene are LGHNA and YNFKEQ. CDR3 in DNA: TGTGCCAGCAGCCAGATAGGGGGCACCGGGGAGCTGTTTTTT. This translates into CASSQIGGTGELFF.

There are a few counts of this clonotype. The chain carries TRBV6-5 and TRBJ1-2, with 7 bases matching TRBD1. This CDR3 is 11 amino acids long. The germline V gene encodes CDR1 MNHEY and CDR2 SVGAGI. The V and J ends lost 5 bases and 8 bases, in that order; junction bases with no gene match: 2. The CDR3 region has the DNA TGTGCCAGCAGTCCAGGGGGAGGCTACACCTTC. Amino acids: CASSPGGGYTF.

This clonotype was picked up a small number of times. CDR3 region: CASGPGEVNEQFF. The CDR3 bases are TGTGCCAGCGGCCCGGGAGAGGTCAATGAGCAGTTCTTC. V and J are TRBV3-1 and TRBJ2-1, with D possibly TRBD2 on 6 matching bases. CDR3 length: 13 residues. The germline V and J ends were trimmed by 8 bases and 6 bases, with 14 bases remaining between them. CDR1 and CDR2 (germline): LGHDT, YNNKEL (reference sequence).

The chain employs TRBV19 and TRBJ2-7; D is unresolved. The CDR3 is 13 residues long. V was clipped by 7 bases and J by 2 bases, with 12 bases between them. The germline V gene has CDR1 LNHDA and CDR2 SQIVND (reference sequence). The CDR3 spells CASIDRRTYEQYF. The CDR3 nucleotides read TGTGCCAGTATCGACCGGCGGACCTACGAGCAGTACTTC.

This clonotype was observed a few times. The chain combines TRBV20-1 with TRBJ1-2, with D uncertain. Trimming left V 5 bases short and J 10 bases short, with 20 bases between. The CDR3 extends over 13 amino acids. Germline V gene sequence: CDR1 DFQATT, CDR2 SNEGSKA (reference sequence). The CDR3 DNA reads TGCAGTGCTCGCTCCGGGAAAACAGCGTACTACACCTTC. It encodes CSARSGKTAYYTF.

This clonotype showed up many times. The rearrangement links TRBV7-2 to TRBJ2-5, with 8 bases aligning to TRBD2. This CDR3 comprises 15 residues. Trimming cost V 5 bases and J 5 bases; bases outside gene matches: 10. In germline, CDR1 is SGHTA, CDR2 FQGNSA. The CDR3 coding sequence is TGTGCCAGCAGCCGTAGCGGGGTGAATGCGGAGACCCAGTACTTC. It yields the protein CASSRSGVNAETQYF.